What follows are 25 T cell receptor beta chains derived from one specimen sequenced in a study of cytomegalovirus exposure and HLA in healthy donors. Amplification used 60 Vbeta primers and 13 Jbeta primers. Profiling relied on immunoSEQ multiplex PCR, and the TCRdb table lists in-frame clones only, not all of them. The repertoire includes about 130,000 clones, 75% to 85% of them detected once, and under 3.5% sits in the top ten. Sequencing was carried out using PBMCs. Receptors were obtained from a male donor in good health and CMV-seronegative.

This chain joins TRBV1 and TRBJ2-7; the table calls TRBD1, which could not be checked here. TRBV1 is given as a pseudogene. There are 16 residues in the CDR3. This CDR3 reads CTSRGHSAKVTYEQYF. The CDR3 DNA sequence: TGCACCAGCAGGGGGCACTCAGCCAAAGTAACCTACGAGCAGTACTTC.

This clone was found once. The chain couples TRBV10-1 to TRBJ2-1, with TRBD1 identical over 8 bases. Germline V gene data show CDR1 as WNHNN and CDR2 as SYGVQD (reference sequence). Unmatched junction bases numbered 23, after V lost 6 bases and J lost 4 bases. This CDR3 has 20 amino acids. The CDR3 bases are TGCGCCAGCAGACGTTTGCAACGGGACAGGTCCCTGATTCTATACAATGAGCAGTTCTTC. Residues: CASRRLQRDRSLILYNEQFF.

The chain uses TRBV5-1 and TRBJ2-3; 14 bases line up with TRBD2. The junction had 4 bases not matched to a gene; V was cut back by 4 bases and J by 3 bases. Germline CDR1 reads SGHRS; CDR2 reads YFSETQ. The CDR3 runs to 16 residues. DNA of the CDR3: TGCGCCAGCAGCCGGGGACTAGCGGGAGCTACAGATACGCAGTATTTT. It codes for CASSRGLAGATDTQYF.

The chain uses TRBV5-1 and TRBJ2-7, with D possibly matching TRBD1 (6 bases). The CDR3 extends over 15 amino acids. Germline lookup yields CDR1 SGHRS and CDR2 YFSETQ. V was trimmed by 4 bases and J by 2 bases, leaving 16 bases between them. In nucleotides, the CDR3 is TGCGCCAGCAGCCTCACAGGGTACTCGACCTACGAGCAGTACTTC. Protein: CASSLTGYSTYEQYF. Combining the CDR3 with reference TRBV5-1 and TRBJ2-7 gives the whole variable domain KAGVTQTPRYLIKTRGQQVTLSCSPISGHRSVSWYQQTPGQGLQFLFEYFSETQRNKGNFPGRFSGRQFSNSRSEMNVSTLELGDSALYLCASSLTGYSTYEQYFGPGTRLTVT.

This chain connects TRBV5-8 to TRBJ2-7, with a weak D call TRBD1 (6 bases). The CDR3 runs to 13 residues. Germline loops: CDR1 SGHTS, CDR2 YDEGEE. Trimming cost V 3 bases and J 3 bases, with 10 bases left between them. CDR3 in amino acids: CASSSRGGYEQYF. CDR3 DNA: TGTGCCAGCAGCTCCAGGGGCGGCTACGAGCAGTACTTC.

V and J are TRBV7-9 and TRBJ2-1; D gene ambiguous. The length of the CDR3 is 14 residues. CDR1 is SEHNR, CDR2 FQNEAQ, per germline (reference sequence). Trimming removed 1 base from V and 8 bases from J, with 12 bases in between. CDR3 sequence reads: CASSLDRVGDEQFF. CDR3 DNA sequence: TGTGCCAGCAGCTTAGACCGGGTAGGCGATGAGCAGTTCTTC.

The gene calls are TRBV12-2 and TRBJ2-2; the DNA was not compared with TRBD1, the D call given in the table. TRBV12-2 is shown as a pseudogene. This CDR3 contains 15 residues. The CDR3 loop reads CASRFLQGGIGELFF. CDR3 in DNA: TGTGCAAGTCGCTTCCTACAGGGTGGAATCGGGGAGCTGTTTTTT.

This chain uses TRBV19 with TRBJ2-3; 7 positions match TRBD1. After removal of 6 bases from V and 2 bases from J, the junction contained 11 bases not matched to a gene. CDR3 length: 16 residues. Per the germline V gene, CDR1 is LNHDA and CDR2 is SQIVND (reference sequence). For the CDR3, the DNA is TGTGCCAGTAGAAGAACCGGGACAGCCCTCACAGATACGCAGTATTTT. Its protein product is CASRRTGTALTDTQYF. Combining the CDR3 with reference TRBV19 and TRBJ2-3 gives the whole variable domain DGGITQSPKYLFRKEGQNVTLSCEQNLNHDAMYWYRQDPGQGLRLIYYSQIVNDFQKGDIAEGYSVSREKKESFPLTVTSAQKNPTAFYLCASRRTGTALTDTQYFGPGTRLTVL.

The chain links TRBV27 to TRBJ2-5, with D unresolved. The V end was cut by 1 base, the J end by 2 bases, with 11 bases between. The germline gives CDR1 MNHEY, CDR2 SMNVEV (reference sequence). This CDR3 region has 15 residues. The CDR3 DNA sequence: TGTGCCAGCAGTTTATTTGCAGGCGAACAAGAGACCCAGTACTTC. Amino acids: CASSLFAGEQETQYF.

The chain has TRBV5-1 and TRBJ1-4, with D perhaps matching TRBD1 (5 bases). The CDR3 extends over 15 amino acids. V shed 5 bases and J shed 5 bases, with 16 bases lying between them. CDR1 and CDR2 from the germline V gene are SGHRS and YFSETQ. The CDR3 region has the DNA TGCGCCAGCAGTTGGACCGGGACTCAGAATGAAAAACTGTTTTTT. Its translation: CASSWTGTQNEKLFF.

The chain uses TRBV11-3 and TRBJ2-2; 8 nucleotides match TRBD2. Germline V gene lookup returns CDR1 SGHNT and CDR2 YENEEA. The CDR3 covers 17 residues. J was trimmed by 4 bases and V by 4 bases; bases with no gene match: 11. The CDR3 loop is CASSWGTRAKGTGELFF. CDR3 nucleotide sequence: TGTGCCAGCAGCTGGGGGACTAGGGCAAAGGGCACCGGGGAGCTGTTTTTT.

This clone was counted once. V usage is TRBV15 and J usage is TRBJ2-7, with a possible D match to TRBD2 (5 bases). Trimming left V 0 bases short and J 7 bases short, with 10 bases between. CDR3 length equals 13 residues. Germline V gene lookup returns CDR1 LNHNV and CDR2 YYDKDF (reference sequence). The CDR3 DNA reads as TGTGCCACCAGCAGAGATTTCCGGGATGAGCAGTACTTC. Amino acid sequence: CATSRDFRDEQYF.

The rearrangement links TRBV5-1 to TRBJ2-3; D unclear. CDR1 is SGHRS and CDR2 is YFSETQ in the germline V gene. V was shortened by 0 bases and J by 0 bases, with 11 bases between the two germline ends. The CDR3 spans 16 residues. CDR3: CASSLERRTSTDTQYF. CDR3 in DNA: TGCGCCAGCAGCTTGGAAAGGAGAACTAGCACAGATACGCAGTATTTT.

This chain links TRBV7-9 with TRBJ2-5; TRBD2 might be the D (6 bases). V lost 11 bases to trimming and J lost 5 bases, with 15 bases between them. Germline assignment: CDR1 SEHNR and CDR2 FQNEAQ (reference sequence). CDR3 length: 12 residues. The CDR3: CASRLGGETQYF. Written as DNA, the CDR3 is TGTGCCTCACGACTAGGAGGGGAGACCCAGTACTTC.

This chain uses TRBV28 with TRBJ1-1; TRBD1 matches 8 bases. Unmatched junction bases numbered 10, after V lost 3 bases and J lost 4 bases. Germline-derived CDR1 and CDR2 are MDHEN and SYDVKM. This CDR3 has 16 residues. Here the CDR3 reads CASSFDRGEGGTEAFF. In DNA form, the CDR3 reads TGTGCCAGCAGTTTCGACAGGGGAGAGGGTGGCACTGAAGCTTTCTTT.

The J gene is TRBJ2-2, the V gene TRBV4-2; possible D gene TRBD1, 6 bases. V lost 5 bases, J lost 5 bases, and 9 bases lay in between. The CDR3 totals 13 residues. Germline CDR1 reads LGHNA; CDR2 reads YNFKEQ. CDR3 sequence (DNA): TGTGCCAGCAGCAACAGGGAGACCGGGGAGCTGTTTTTT. Translation: CASSNRETGELFF.

The chain uses TRBV27 and TRBJ2-6; 10 bases are shared with TRBD1. Germline V gene sequence: CDR1 MNHEY, CDR2 SMNVEV (reference sequence). The ends lost 5 bases at V and 2 bases at J; junction bases unmatched: 6. This CDR3 is 17 amino acids long. Here the CDR3 reads CASSALDRGTGANVLTF. DNA of the CDR3: TGTGCCAGCAGTGCCCTGGACAGGGGGACTGGGGCCAACGTCCTGACTTTC.

This chain connects TRBV5-4 to TRBJ1-2, with 12 bases matching TRBD1. The germline V gene has CDR1 SGHNT and CDR2 YYREEE (reference sequence). The CDR3 loop spans 14 amino acids. J lost 8 bases, V lost 3 bases, and 5 bases had no gene match. Written as DNA, the CDR3 is TGTGCCAGCAGCTGGGACAGGGGGCTCGCGGGCTACACCTTC. As protein: CASSWDRGLAGYTF.

J is TRBJ1-2 and V is TRBV28; D is undetermined. The CDR3 spans 11 residues. Germline V gene lookup returns CDR1 MDHEN and CDR2 SYDVKM. Trimming cost V 8 bases and J 6 bases, with 10 bases left between them. Here the CDR3 reads CASVTPDGYTF. Here the CDR3 DNA reads TGTGCCAGCGTGACTCCGGATGGCTACACCTTC.

This clone was seen a few times. The rearrangement uses TRBV11-2 and TRBJ1-1; D unclear. CDR3 length: 16 residues. V was cut by 4 bases and J by 2 bases, with 17 bases left in between. The germline V gene has CDR1 SGHAT and CDR2 FQNNGV. The CDR3 nucleotides read TGTGCCAGCAGCTCCCTGTGGAGCAGTCCAAACACTGAAGCTTTCTTT. Its translation is CASSSLWSSPNTEAFF.

This chain links TRBV13 with TRBJ2-7, with D perhaps matching TRBD1 (7 bases). V gave up 5 bases and J gave up 6 bases, with 14 bases separating them. Per the germline V gene, CDR1 is PRHDT and CDR2 is FYEKMQ (reference sequence). This CDR3 spans 13 amino acids. The CDR3 DNA reads TGTGCCAGCAGCCTGGCAGGGGGAGGCGAGCAGTACTTC. Translated, it gives CASSLAGGGEQYF.

The rearrangement links TRBV5-3 to TRBJ1-2, with a tentative D call TRBD1 (5 bases). TRBV5-3 belongs to the ORF category, with a function that is uncertain. The CDR3 covers 15 residues. The V and J ends lost 5 bases and 1 base respectively, with 15 bases between them. The CDR3 loop reads CARSVRIRGNYGYTF. The CDR3 coding sequence is TGTGCCAGAAGTGTGAGAATTAGGGGTAACTATGGCTACACCTTC.

The rearrangement links TRBV28 to TRBJ2-7; D might be TRBD1 (6 bases). Germline-derived CDR1 and CDR2 are MDHEN and SYDVKM. The CDR3 is 12 residues long. Between the trimmed V and J ends, which lost 5 bases and 8 bases, there was a span of 13 bases. The CDR3 loop reads CASSTRTAQQYF. The CDR3 DNA is TGTGCCAGCAGTACCCGGACAGCTCAGCAGTACTTC.

This chain connects TRBV18 to TRBJ1-2; TRBD1 might be the D (5 bases). The germline V gene has CDR1 KGHSH and CDR2 LQKENI. CDR3 size: 18 residues. V was trimmed by 2 bases and J by 2 bases, leaving 21 bases between them. In DNA, the CDR3 is TGTGCCAGCTCACCAAGCTACTCGGGGGGATTGGACAACTATGGCTACACCTTC. Residues: CASSPSYSGGLDNYGYTF. The full variable domain, with the rest looked up from reference TRBV18 and TRBJ1-2, is NAGVMQNPRHLVRRRGQEARLRCSPMKGHSHVYWYRQLPEEGLKFMVYLQKENIIDESGMPKERFSAEFPKEGPSILRIQQVVRGDSAAYFCASSPSYSGGLDNYGYTFGSGTRLTVV.

Written as DNA, the CDR3 is TGCGCCAGCAGCTTCCGGGGATTTCAAGAGACCCAGTACTTC. Translation gives CASSFRGFQETQYF. The chain links TRBV5-1 to TRBJ2-5, with a tentative D call TRBD2 (5 bases). The CDR3 is 14 amino acids. The ends were cut back, 2 bases at V and 2 bases at J, with 10 bases in the middle. Germline loops: CDR1 SGHRS, CDR2 YFSETQ. Full variable domain (rest looked up from reference TRBV5-1 and TRBJ2-5): KAGVTQTPRYLIKTRGQQVTLSCSPISGHRSVSWYQQTPGQGLQFLFEYFSETQRNKGNFPGRFSGRQFSNSRSEMNVSTLELGDSALYLCASSFRGFQETQYFGPGTRLLVL.